Listed below are T cell receptor beta chains from one sample, sequenced in a study of blood T cell repertoires in COVID-19. Method: immunoSEQ multiplex PCR; TCRdb's copy keeps in-frame clones and lacks some. The data show 250,000 or so clones, with about nine tenths seen just once and approximately 0.94% held by the top ten. Input material: peripheral blood. These receptors originate from a woman in her 40s who had recovered from COVID-19. Both conserved end residues are trimmed from each CDR3. Only part of the rows carry a size: once, few, many, or a class if the clone is expanded.

CDR3: ASSVAGQGTDTQY
size: .
J: TRBJ2-3
V: TRBV2

CDR3: AISAGSNQPQH
size: .
J: TRBJ1-5
V: TRBV10-3

CDR3: ASSEARIGTTQETQY
size: .
J: TRBJ2-5
V: TRBV10-1

CDR3: ASSLTPGDNSPLH
size: .
J: TRBJ1-6
V: TRBV7-3

CDR3: ASSRELAASYNEQF
size: .
J: TRBJ2-1
V: TRBV5-1

CDR3: ASSFHQVGEQF
size: .
J: TRBJ2-1
V: TRBV7-2

CDR3: ASSPGTSGRGNEQF
size: .
J: TRBJ2-1
V: TRBV27

CDR3: ASSYRASGTYEQY
size: .
J: TRBJ2-7
V: TRBV3-1/TRBV3-2

CDR3: ASNTPYEQY
size: .
J: TRBJ2-7
V: TRBV28

CDR3: ASSVGTGTEAF
size: .
J: TRBJ1-1
V: TRBV5-6

CDR3: ASSQTGSSQPQH
size: .
J: TRBJ1-5
V: TRBV7-8

CDR3: ASSQGRDSQEPPLH
size: .
J: TRBJ1-6
V: TRBV4-1

CDR3: ASSLGQGWTEAF
size: .
J: TRBJ1-1
V: TRBV7-9

CDR3: ASSPGRTTNEKLF
size: .
J: TRBJ1-4
V: TRBV18

CDR3: ASAEVAGNSYEQY
size: .
J: TRBJ2-7
V: TRBV7-8

CDR3: ASSVVSGNYGYT
size: .
J: TRBJ1-2
V: TRBV9

CDR3: ASSQDPGGLAYGYT
size: .
J: TRBJ1-2
V: TRBV3-1/TRBV3-2

CDR3: AITPGQGASKGYT
size: .
J: TRBJ1-2
V: TRBV10-3

CDR3: ASSSGTSGTETQY
size: .
J: TRBJ2-5
V: TRBV7-2

CDR3: ASSLRETGYGYT
size: .
J: TRBJ1-2
V: TRBV5-1

CDR3: ASSPLPGVQF
size: .
J: TRBJ2-1
V: TRBV13

CDR3: ASSVLGQGGRSSYEQY
size: .
J: TRBJ2-7
V: TRBV2

CDR3: AISDTTSGSPPYNEQF
size: once
J: TRBJ2-1
V: TRBV10-3

CDR3: ASSREVPNTGELF
size: .
J: TRBJ2-2
V: TRBV5-1

CDR3: ASSPGTGGLENQPQH
size: .
J: TRBJ1-5
V: TRBV5-1

CDR3: ASCGTGNTGELF
size: .
J: TRBJ2-2
V: TRBV19

CDR3: ASSSQGTTNEKLF
size: .
J: TRBJ1-4
V: TRBV28

CDR3: ASSLAMGVQETQY
size: .
J: TRBJ2-5
V: TRBV5-6

CDR3: ASSQGRLAERTDTQY
size: .
J: TRBJ2-3
V: TRBV4-2

CDR3: ASSARLAGYQETQY
size: .
J: TRBJ2-5
V: TRBV9

CDR3: ASSKGANTEAF
size: few
J: TRBJ1-1
V: TRBV12-3/TRBV12-4

CDR3: ASSLDTRVETQY
size: .
J: TRBJ2-5
V: TRBV28

CDR3: AWSGHGGSLQY
size: .
J: TRBJ2-4
V: TRBV30

CDR3: ASSIEGQGAGELF
size: .
J: TRBJ2-2
V: TRBV19

CDR3: ASSPGGRNEQF
size: .
J: TRBJ2-1
V: TRBV3-1/TRBV3-2

CDR3: APTLPGQETQY
size: .
J: TRBJ2-5
V: TRBV24-1

CDR3: ASIGPYTHQPQH
size: .
J: TRBJ1-5
V: TRBV9

CDR3: ASSLVLGDRGLSQY
size: .
J: TRBJ2-4
V: TRBV5-5

CDR3: ASNLSPTDTQY
size: .
J: TRBJ2-3
V: TRBV28

CDR3: ASSQEGLAGAVREQF
size: few
J: TRBJ2-1
V: TRBV3-1/TRBV3-2

CDR3: ASSQDRVTLAGGGNEQY
size: .
J: TRBJ2-7
V: TRBV4-2

CDR3: ASSQFDRGAGELF
size: .
J: TRBJ2-2
V: TRBV4-1

CDR3: ATVETAGPGELF
size: .
J: TRBJ2-2
V: TRBV15

CDR3: ASSQALQGAADTQY
size: .
J: TRBJ2-3
V: TRBV3-1/TRBV3-2

CDR3: ASMVVGDPNYGYT
size: .
J: TRBJ1-2
V: TRBV5-1

CDR3: ASSPTGIGYT
size: few
J: TRBJ1-2
V: TRBV27

CDR3: SAWRESPYEQY
size: .
J: TRBJ2-7
V: TRBV29-1

CDR3: SVAEQGTDTQY
size: .
J: TRBJ2-3
V: TRBV29-1

CDR3: ASSYSRVDEQY
size: .
J: TRBJ2-7
V: TRBV5-8

CDR3: ASSLVDRAPGVYGYT
size: .
J: TRBJ1-2
V: TRBV7-9

CDR3: ASSFSDSNQPQH
size: .
J: TRBJ1-5
V: TRBV7-9

CDR3: AISSGGTTEAF
size: .
J: TRBJ1-1
V: TRBV10-3

CDR3: ASSFGFAGSDYGYT
size: .
J: TRBJ1-2
V: TRBV7-9

CDR3: ASSQDRANYGYT
size: .
J: TRBJ1-2
V: TRBV3-1/TRBV3-2

CDR3: ASSSRDRSYEQY
size: .
J: TRBJ2-7
V: TRBV9

CDR3: ASSKQTGRNTGELF
size: .
J: TRBJ2-2
V: TRBV5-1

CDR3: ASSESANKGRRN
size: .
J: TRBJ1-3
V: TRBV10-2

CDR3: ATQDRWNIQY
size: .
J: TRBJ2-4
V: TRBV10-3

CDR3: ASSSESSPLH
size: .
J: TRBJ1-6
V: TRBV19

CDR3: ASSLSGRTSYEQY
size: .
J: TRBJ2-7
V: TRBV7-8